One and the same sample provided the 30 T cell receptor beta chains below, sequenced in a study of tumor-infiltrating lymphocytes in primary liver carcinoma. Starting from approximately 0.45 ug of total RNA, TCR beta cDNA was produced with a primer in the constant region. Each TCR beta library was derived from three nested multiplex PCR rounds that employed slightly modified ARM-PCR. Each of the first two PCR rounds ran around 10 cycles with TRBV1-TRBV30 forward and C-beta reverse primers. One entry per CDR3 protein results from TCRdb running MiXCR on the multiplex PCR reads. The sample includes around 40,000 distinct CDR3 sequences, approximately 73% of them seen just once. The study co-extracted DNA and RNA from 20-30 mg of unsorted bulk tissue. Input material: liver tumor tissue from sampling region 2. Subset noted: tumor region T2, inferior pole. The receptors stem from a man aged 40-49 years with primary liver carcinoma and hepatitis B virus infection.

Points on this clonotype: Compared with germline, one end of the junction differs, possibly owing to a read error. The chain has TRBV12-3 or TRBV12-4 and TRBJ1-1; 10 nucleotides align to TRBD1. CDR3 length equals 14 residues. CDR3 in DNA: TGTGCCGGCAGTATGGGGACAGGGGACACTGAAGCTTTCTTT. Protein: CAGSMGTGDTEAFF.

The gene calls are TRBV28 and TRBJ2-7, with TRBD2 identical over 7 bases. Germline CDR1 MDHEN, CDR2 SYDVKM. The CDR3 extends over 15 amino acids. The CDR3 reads CISGLPPAGEGEQYF. CDR3 nucleotide sequence: TGTATCAGTGGACTCCCTCCGGCGGGAGAAGGGGAGCAGTACTTC.

Worth noting for this clonotype: This may be a read error, as it is one base from a much larger clone. The J gene is TRBJ2-3, the V gene TRBV2; D is undetermined. Germline V gene sequence: CDR1 SNHLY, CDR2 FYNNEI. This CDR3 contains 13 residues. CDR3 sequence (DNA): TGTGGCAGCAGGCCCAATATCGCAGATACGCAGTATTTT. Residues: CGSRPNIADTQYF.

As to this clonotype: At one boundary the junction diverges from the germline segment, which might be a read error. V and J are TRBV28 and TRBJ2-2; D possibly corresponds to TRBD2 (6 bases). CDR3 length: 16 amino acids. CDR1 and CDR2 (germline): MDHEN, SYDVKM. The CDR3 bases are TGTGCCTGCAGCCGTGCGGGCGTTTGGGAGGTCGGGGAGCTGTTTTTT. It specifies CACSRAGVWEVGELFF.

Only one count was recorded for this clonotype. A read error is likely, as this CDR3 ends without the conserved phenylalanine or tryptophan. V is TRBV5-8 and J is TRBJ2-5, with 7 bases that match TRBD1. Germline V CDR1 and CDR2: SGHTS, YDEGEE. J gave up 9 bases and V 5 bases, and 16 bases lay outside the gene matches. This CDR3 is built from 15 residues. The CDR3 bases are TGTGCCAGCAGGCGGGCTATAACAGGGGTTGAGGCCCAGTACCTC. This gives the protein CASRRAITGVEAQYL.

As regards this clonotype: The junction differs from germline at one of its ends, possibly a read error. This sequence joins TRBV11-3 and TRBJ2-1; D gene unclear. CDR1 SGHNT and CDR2 YENEEA come from the germline V gene. This CDR3 spans 14 amino acids. The CDR3 DNA sequence: TGTGCCAGCATCTTAGGCGTCTCGAATTATGAGCAGTTCTTC. Translation: CASILGVSNYEQFF.

This chain connects TRBV6-2 or TRBV6-3 to TRBJ2-2; D unclear. Looked up from germline, CDR1 is MNHEY and CDR2 is SVGEGT. Trimming took 4 bases from V and 8 from J, leaving 8 bases between them. The CDR3 spans 12 residues. The CDR3 DNA is TGTGCCAGCAGTTTAGGGATGGGGGAGCTGTTTTTT. Translation gives CASSLGMGELFF.

The chain joins TRBV6-5 to TRBJ1-2; TRBD1 might be the D (6 bases). Between the trimmed V and J ends, which lost 2 bases and 8 bases, there was a span of 18 bases. The V gene's germline CDR1 is MNHEY and CDR2 SVGAGI. This CDR3 contains 15 residues. CDR3 amino acids: CASSYDGTRSIGYTF. The CDR3 DNA is TGTGCCAGCAGTTACGATGGGACAAGGAGCATCGGCTACACCTTC.

V usage is TRBV6-1 and J usage is TRBJ2-6, with 7 bases that match TRBD1. The CDR3 covers 18 residues. Germline V CDR1 and CDR2: MNHNS, SASEGT. The CDR3 DNA is TGTACCATCAGACCTCTTAGAGGGGGCTACTCTGGGGCCAACGTCCTGACTTTC. Translation: CTIRPLRGGYSGANVLTF.

With regard to this clonotype: The junction does not match germline at one end; this may be a read error. The V call is TRBV5-1, the J call TRBJ2-1; D might be TRBD2 (5 bases). From germline, CDR1 is SGHRS and CDR2 YFSETQ. The CDR3 loop spans 15 amino acids. The CDR3 DNA follows: TGCGTCAGCAGCGGTCAGCCCCCGGCCTACAATGAGCAGTTCTTC. It encodes CVSSGQPPAYNEQFF.

To note about this clonotype: A read error is likely, as this CDR3 ends without the conserved phenylalanine or tryptophan. The chain employs TRBV7-9 and TRBJ2-5; D is unresolved. With 5 bases removed from V and 7 bases from J, the gap between germline ends came to 8 bases. Looked up from germline, CDR1 is SEHNR and CDR2 is FQNEAQ (reference sequence). CDR3 length: 11 amino acids. The CDR3 bases are TGTGCCAGCAGCCTGAAAGGGACCCAGTACTAC. Translation gives CASSLKGTQYY.

With respect to this clonotype: This may be a read error: a much more frequent sequence differs by one nucleotide. J is TRBJ1-5 and V is TRBV2; a weak D match, TRBD1 (6 bases). The CDR3 totals 13 residues. Germline V gene lookup returns CDR1 SNHLY and CDR2 FYNNEI. The CDR3 nucleotides read TGTGCCAGCAGTCCAGGGGAGAATCAGCCCCTGCATTTT. Amino acids: CASSPGENQPLHF. The variable domain in full, completed from reference TRBV2 and TRBJ1-5, reads EPEVTQTPSHQVTQMGQEVILRCVPISNHLYFYWYRQILGQKVEFLVSFYNNEISEKSEIFDDQFSVERPDGSNFTLKIRSTKLEDSAMYFCASSPGENQPLHFGDGTRLSIL.

About this clonotype: The junction does not match germline at one end; this may be a read error. V usage is TRBV4-2 and J usage is TRBJ2-1, with a tentative D call TRBD1 (5 bases). Germline V gene lookup returns CDR1 LGHNA and CDR2 YNFKEQ. The CDR3 spans 18 residues. The CDR3 loop is CASSQDWSTGRVYNERFF. The CDR3 DNA reads as TGTGCCAGCAGCCAAGATTGGAGTACAGGCAGAGTCTACAATGAGCGGTTCTTC.

In the case of this clonotype: It may be a read error: a sequence one base away is much more abundant. The chain couples TRBV4-3 to TRBJ2-5; D ambiguous. CDR3 length: 15 residues. Germline values: CDR1 LGHNA, CDR2 YSLEER. V was pared by 1 base and J by 5 bases, with 14 bases between. Here the CDR3 DNA reads TGCGCCAGCAGCCAAGCAGCTCGTTTGATTGAGACCCAGTACTTC. Its protein product is CASSQAARLIETQYF.

V is TRBV5-4 and J is TRBJ2-5; unclear D gene. Germline V gene lookup returns CDR1 SGHNT and CDR2 YYREEE (reference sequence). This CDR3 comprises 13 residues. Between the trimmed V and J ends, which lost 1 base and 4 bases, there was a span of 8 bases. The CDR3 loop is CASSLYRLETQYF. The DNA of the CDR3 is TGTGCCAGCAGCTTGTATAGGCTAGAGACCCAGTACTTC.

In its sample, this clonotype was seen once. The final CDR3 position lacks the conserved phenylalanine or tryptophan, pointing to a likely read error. This chain links TRBV6-2 or TRBV6-3 with TRBJ1-5; no definite D call. Germline CDR1 reads MNHEY; CDR2 reads SVGEGT. The CDR3 is 15 residues long. The CDR3 region is CASSYSGGEVQSQHI. The CDR3 DNA is TGTGCCAGCAGTTACTCGGGTGGGGAGGTTCAGTCCCAGCATATT.

The table lists this clonotype with a few counts. A read error may account for a junction end that differs from germline. The chain carries TRBV7-3 and TRBJ2-1; 9 positions match TRBD1. CDR1 and CDR2 from the germline V gene are SGHTA and FQGTGA. This CDR3 contains 15 residues. For the CDR3, the DNA is TGTGCAAGCAGCCCAGGGACAGGGAGTGGGAATGAGAAGTTCTTC. Translated, it gives CASSPGTGSGNEKFF.

For this clonotype: This may stem from a read error, because a much larger clone lies one nucleotide away. The chain recombines TRBV5-1 with TRBJ2-3; TRBD2 matches at 8 bases. This CDR3 is 16 amino acids long. CDR1 SGHRS and CDR2 YFSETQ come from the germline V gene. CDR3 sequence: CAGSLDGRASTDTQYF. CDR3 coding DNA: TGCGCCGGCAGCTTGGACGGGAGGGCTAGCACAGATACGCAGTATTTT.

This clonotype appeared a few times. The final CDR3 position lacks the conserved phenylalanine or tryptophan, pointing to a likely read error. The DNA is omitted, as the CDR3 cannot be located on it reliably, and the CDR3 follows TCRdb's listing. The chain carries TRBV30 and TRBJ1-1; the tabulated D call, TRBD1, remains unverified against the DNA. Both ends counted, the CDR3 spans 11 residues. Germline assignment: CDR1 GTSNPN and CDR2 SVGIG (reference sequence). CDR3 loop: CACPRDTEAFS.

The sample holds many counts of this clonotype. The conserved phenylalanine or tryptophan normally closing the CDR3 is absent here, so this likely arose from a read error. The V and J genes are TRBV11-2 and TRBJ2-7; D gene uncertain. Germline CDR1 is SGHAT and CDR2 is FQNNGV. The CDR3 spans 15 residues. The CDR3 protein is CVSSSGRLYAREQYL. The DNA for the CDR3 is TGTGTCAGCAGCTCCGGACGGCTTTACGCGCGCGAGCAGTACCTC.

About this clonotype: Mismatch with germline at one junction end may stem from a read error. The chain couples TRBV11-2 to TRBJ2-5; 8 positions agree with TRBD2. The germline CDR1 and CDR2 sequences are SGHAT and FQNNGV. The length of the CDR3 is 15 residues. The CDR3 loop reads CGSSSGRTSQEIQYF. CDR3 DNA sequence: TGTGGCAGCAGCTCGGGACGGACTAGCCAAGAGATCCAGTACTTC.

Concerning this clonotype: Relative to the germline gene, one junction end is altered; a read error may explain this. The V and J genes are TRBV6-4 and TRBJ2-1, with D perhaps matching TRBD1 or TRBD2 (7 bases each). CDR1 MRHNA and CDR2 SNTAGT come from the germline V gene. The length of the CDR3 is 14 residues. The CDR3 bases are TGTACCAGTAGTGACCAGCCAGGGGGAGGGCCCCACATCTTC. This encodes CTSSDQPGGGPHIF.

Comment on this clonotype: One junction end does not reproduce the germline sequence, and a read error may be involved. V and J are TRBV14 and TRBJ2-1; 8 bases are shared with TRBD2. CDR1 is SGHDN and CDR2 is FVKESK in the germline V gene. This CDR3 contains 16 residues. CDR3 in amino acids: CTSSAVAGWVNNERFF. As DNA, the CDR3 is TGTACCAGCAGTGCCGTAGCGGGATGGGTAAACAATGAGCGATTCTTC.

On this clonotype itself: One end of the junction does not line up with germline, which may come from a read error. The gene calls are TRBV10-3 and TRBJ2-7; D is unclear. CDR1 is ENHRY, CDR2 SYGVKD, per germline. This CDR3 contains 13 residues. The CDR3 nucleotides are TGTGTCATCACTCGCGGCGACTCCTACGAGCAGTACTTC. Encoded protein: CVITRGDSYEQYF.

With regard to this clonotype: Since the CDR3 does not end with the conserved phenylalanine or tryptophan, this likely comes from a read error. The chain employs TRBV4-2 and TRBJ2-1, with 9 bases identical to TRBD2. The germline V gene has CDR1 LGHNA and CDR2 YNFKEQ. The CDR3 is 17 residues long. This CDR3 reads CASSREVAGASFNEQFS. In DNA, the CDR3 is TGTGCCAGCAGCCGAGAGGTAGCGGGGGCCTCCTTCAATGAGCAGTTCTCC.

Regarding this clonotype: An end of the junction does not agree with germline; a read error may underlie this. V usage is TRBV5-5 and J usage is TRBJ2-7; perhaps TRBD2 as D (5 bases). Germline V CDR1 and CDR2: SGHKS, YYEKEE (reference sequence). There are 15 residues in the CDR3. The CDR3 sequence is CVSSWGVYSSYEQYF. The CDR3 DNA is TGTGTCAGCAGCTGGGGAGTGTACTCGTCGTACGAGCAGTACTTC.

This clonotype was picked up a small number of times. One end of the junction varies from germline; a read error may be responsible. The chain combines TRBV2 with TRBJ1-5; weak D call: TRBD1 (6 bases). Germline V gene lookup returns CDR1 SNHLY and CDR2 FYNNEI. The CDR3 spans 14 residues. The CDR3 sequence: CASRDTYSNQPQHF. CDR3 DNA sequence: TGTGCCAGCCGGGACACGTATAGCAATCAGCCCCAGCATTTC.

Of note for this clonotype: Possible read error: a much larger clone is one base away. V and J are TRBV2 and TRBJ1-2; D not certain. Germline V gene lookup returns CDR1 SNHLY and CDR2 FYNNEI. The CDR3 runs 11 residues. Trimming cost V 9 bases and J 4 bases, with 9 bases left between them. The CDR3 region is CASRQIYGYTF. CDR3 nucleotide sequence: TGTGCCAGTCGGCAGATCTATGGCTACACCTTC.

About this clonotype itself: Sequence at one end of the junction differs from germline and may be a read error. The V call is TRBV11-2, the J call TRBJ2-1; D uncertain. The CDR3 runs 12 residues. In germline, CDR1 is SGHAT, CDR2 FQNNGV. CDR3 region: CASSFSYNEHFF. In nucleotides, the CDR3 is TGTGCCAGCAGTTTCAGTTACAATGAGCACTTCTTC. The full variable domain, in which reference TRBV11-2 and TRBJ2-1 provide the parts outside the CDR3, is EAGVAQSPRYKIIEKRQSVAFWCNPISGHATLYWYQQILGQGPKLLIQFQNNGVVDDSQLPKDRFSAERLKGVDSTLKIQPAKLEDSAVYLCASSFSYNEHFFGPGTRLTVL.

This clonotype is classed as medium-sized. This chain uses TRBV10-3 with TRBJ1-5, with 7 positions matching TRBD1. The CDR3 consists of 13 residues. J was trimmed by 9 bases and V by 10 bases; bases with no gene match: 12. CDR1 is ENHRY and CDR2 is SYGVKD in the germline V gene. The CDR3 region is CATTGTDQAPQHF. The CDR3 bases are TGTGCCACGACCGGGACAGACCAGGCGCCCCAGCATTTT.